These 30 T cell receptor beta chains originate from one sample sequenced in a study of OX40 agonist ivuxolimab in advanced cancers. Produced via immunoSEQ multiplex PCR; TCRdb's table is partial and in-frame only. The sample lists 45,000 or so clones, about nine tenths occurring once. The sample was CD4+ or CD8+ T cells sorted from blood, taken in a trial of the OX40 agonist ivuxolimab. The receptors were gathered from an adult with an advanced solid tumor such as melanoma, head and neck, liver or kidney cancer.

The chain is built from TRBV10-1 and TRBJ2-1; no clear D. This CDR3 has 13 residues. Trimming pared 10 bases from V and 3 bases from J, leaving 13 bases between. Germline CDR1 reads WNHNN; CDR2 reads SYGVQD (reference sequence). The CDR3 DNA reads as TGCGCCACCGACTTCCCCTGCTACAATGAGCAGTTCTTC. Protein sequence: CATDFPCYNEQFF.

Notes on this clone: The junction and the germline gene differ at one end; a read error may be behind it. The chain is built from TRBV6-1 and TRBJ2-1; D is possibly TRBD1 (5 bases). The CDR3 sequence is 13 residues long. Per germline, CDR1 MNHNS and CDR2 SASEGT. The CDR3 sequence is CASTEGARSNQFF. The CDR3 DNA reads TGTGCCAGCACTGAAGGGGCACGTTCAAATCAGTTCTTC.

This clone is termed medium-sized (0.01 to 0.1%). The V call is TRBV7-2, the J call TRBJ2-7; TRBD2 matches at 8 bases. The junction had 7 bases not matched to a gene; V was cut back by 5 bases and J by 7 bases. Germline CDR1 reads SGHTA; CDR2 reads FQGNSA. The CDR3 loop spans 13 amino acids. The CDR3 nucleotides read TGTGCCAGCAGCACCAGGGTAGCGGGAGAGCAGTACTTC. It yields the protein CASSTRVAGEQYF.

The chain has TRBV5-5 and TRBJ2-7; maybe TRBD1 (5 bases). Germline V gives CDR1 SGHKS, CDR2 YYEKEE (reference sequence). This CDR3 is built from 14 residues. V shed 4 bases and J shed 3 bases, with 14 bases lying between them. The CDR3 nucleotides read TGTGCCAGCAGCCGTACCAGGGAAGTCTACGAGCAGTACTTC. Protein product: CASSRTREVYEQYF.

CDR3 sequence reads: CSVEYGAYEQYF. The DNA for the CDR3 is TGCAGCGTTGAATACGGAGCCTACGAGCAGTACTTC. The chain employs TRBV29-1 and TRBJ2-7; D remains ambiguous. Germline V gene data show CDR1 as SQVTM and CDR2 as ANQGSEA. V was cut by 2 bases and J by 2 bases, with 7 bases left in between. The CDR3 sequence is 12 residues long.

The CDR3 loop reads CASSPRGGRTAAGNTIYF. The CDR3 DNA is TGTGCCAGCTCACCACGAGGGGGAAGGACAGCGGCTGGAAACACCATATATTTT. V is TRBV18 and J is TRBJ1-3, with D perhaps matching TRBD1 (6 bases). CDR3 length: 18 residues. CDR1 KGHSH and CDR2 LQKENI come from the germline V gene. The ends were cut back, 1 base at V and 2 bases at J, with 18 bases in the middle.

This clone was seen only once. The V call is TRBV5-8, the J call TRBJ2-5; no reliable D call. Looked up from germline, CDR1 is SGHTS and CDR2 is YDEGEE. This CDR3 spans 14 amino acids. Trimming pared 4 bases from V and 1 base from J, leaving 11 bases between. The CDR3 spells CASSLWRPQETQYF. DNA for the CDR3: TGTGCCAGCAGCCTGTGGCGGCCCCAAGAGACCCAGTACTTC.

The chain links TRBV18 to TRBJ2-3; the D call may be TRBD1 or TRBD2 (6 bases each). Germline-derived CDR1 and CDR2 are KGHSH and LQKENI. This CDR3 comprises 14 residues. Trimming removed 4 bases at V and 3 bases at J, with 11 bases between. CDR3 sequence reads: CASSRQAGTDTQYF. The CDR3 DNA sequence: TGTGCCAGCTCACGACAGGCGGGGACAGATACGCAGTATTTT. The full variable domain, in which reference TRBV18 and TRBJ2-3 provide the parts outside the CDR3, is NAGVMQNPRHLVRRRGQEARLRCSPMKGHSHVYWYRQLPEEGLKFMVYLQKENIIDESGMPKERFSAEFPKEGPSILRIQQVVRGDSAAYFCASSRQAGTDTQYFGPGTRLTVL.

The rearrangement joins TRBV4-3 to TRBJ1-2; D unclear. CDR3 length: 14 amino acids. V was shortened by 0 bases and J by 0 bases, with 5 bases between the two germline ends. Germline assignment: CDR1 LGHNA and CDR2 YSLEER. The CDR3 coding sequence is TGCGCCAGCAGCCAAGACAGCTCTAACTATGGCTACACCTTC. Its protein product is CASSQDSSNYGYTF.

Remarks on this clone: One end of the junction is discordant with germline, which a read error may explain. The V and J genes are TRBV7-7 and TRBJ2-5; D is ambiguous. There are 14 residues in the CDR3. The germline gives CDR1 SSHAT, CDR2 FNYEAQ (reference sequence). The CDR3, as DNA: TGTGCTAGCAGCTCCCCGCAAGCCAGCGAGACCCAGTACTTC. This translates into CASSSPQASETQYF.

J is TRBJ2-5 and V is TRBV7-2; 15 bases are a match to TRBD2. The CDR3 has 16 amino acids. V gave up 4 bases and J gave up 5 bases; unmatched junction bases: 5. Germline values: CDR1 SGHTA, CDR2 FQGNSA. CDR3 sequence: CASSSLGTSGRETQYF. The CDR3 nucleotides read TGTGCCAGCAGCTCACTTGGGACTAGCGGGAGGGAGACCCAGTACTTC.

This rearrangement joins TRBV5-1 to TRBJ1-4; D unresolved. Germline V gene sequence: CDR1 SGHRS, CDR2 YFSETQ. The CDR3 loop spans 15 amino acids. Trimming took 2 bases from V and 6 from J, leaving 14 bases between them. CDR3 loop: CASSLLPGSDEKLFF. DNA for the CDR3: TGCGCCAGCAGCTTACTACCAGGATCTGATGAAAAACTGTTTTTT.

The chain links TRBV28 to TRBJ2-5, with TRBD1 matching 7 bases. The DNA end lines up better with TRBJ2-7; the J call may be wrong. CDR1 is MDHEN, CDR2 SYDVKM, per germline. The CDR3 extends over 17 amino acids. The CDR3 protein is CASSPPQGTPPDYEQYF. The CDR3 DNA is TGTGCCAGCAGTCCGCCACAGGGGACCCCCCCGGACTACGAGCAGTACTTC.

The V call is TRBV5-1, the J call TRBJ2-5; the match to TRBD2 covers 7 bases. Germline V gene lookup returns CDR1 SGHRS and CDR2 YFSETQ. V dropped 3 bases and J dropped 4; count of bases not matched to a gene: 3. The CDR3 consists of 13 residues. The CDR3 DNA reads as TGCGCCAGCAGCTACGCTAGCGGAGAGACCCAGTACTTC. Encoded protein: CASSYASGETQYF.

The V gene is TRBV5-6, the J gene TRBJ2-5; 10 nucleotides agree with TRBD1. Per germline, CDR1 SGHDT and CDR2 YYEEEE. The CDR3 sequence is 13 residues long. The junction had 2 bases not matched to a gene; V was cut back by 3 bases and J by 6 bases. The CDR3 region has the DNA TGTGCCAGCAGCTGGGACAGGGGACAGACCCAGTACTTC. Encoded protein: CASSWDRGQTQYF.

The CDR3: CANGDRNTGELFF. For the CDR3, the DNA is TGTGCCAATGGGGACAGGAACACCGGGGAGCTGTTTTTT. The genes are TRBV28 and TRBJ2-2; 7 bases agree with TRBD1. Germline CDR1 MDHEN, CDR2 SYDVKM. The CDR3 runs to 13 residues. With V trimmed by 10 bases and J by 1 base, 3 bases remained unmatched.

The V call is TRBV7-2, the J call TRBJ2-3; 12 bases fit TRBD2. Trimming removed 1 base from V and 7 bases from J; junction bases left unmatched: 12. This CDR3 comprises 18 residues. Germline-derived CDR1 and CDR2 are SGHTA and FQGNSA. The CDR3 protein is CASSLVASGRAGPYTQYF. CDR3 DNA sequence: TGTGCCAGCAGCTTAGTGGCTAGCGGGAGGGCCGGGCCGTATACGCAGTATTTT.

In this sample, this clone turned up once. This chain links TRBV18 with TRBJ1-1; 7 nucleotides align to TRBD1. The CDR3 sequence is 15 residues long. V was pared by 5 bases and J by 4 bases, with 10 bases of the junction left unmatched. The V gene's germline CDR1 is KGHSH and CDR2 LQKENI. CDR3 bases: TGTGCCAGCTCAGATTTTCAGGGGGGCGGCACTGAAGCTTTCTTT. It yields the protein CASSDFQGGGTEAFF. The full variable domain, in which reference TRBV18 and TRBJ1-1 provide the parts outside the CDR3, is NAGVMQNPRHLVRRRGQEARLRCSPMKGHSHVYWYRQLPEEGLKFMVYLQKENIIDESGMPKERFSAEFPKEGPSILRIQQVVRGDSAAYFCASSDFQGGGTEAFFGQGTRLTVV.

This chain uses TRBV28 with TRBJ2-7; D is ambiguous. Germline CDR1 reads MDHEN; CDR2 reads SYDVKM. Trimming removed 6 bases from V and 0 bases from J, with 12 bases in between. This CDR3 has 14 amino acids. CDR3 amino acids: CASRTGPSSYEQYF. DNA of the CDR3: TGTGCCAGCAGAACCGGGCCTAGCTCCTACGAGCAGTACTTC. The full variable domain, with the rest looked up from reference TRBV28 and TRBJ2-7, is DVKVTQSSRYLVKRTGEKVFLECVQDMDHENMFWYRQDPGLGLRLIYFSYDVKMKEKGDIPEGYSVSREKKERFSLILESASTNQTSMYLCASRTGPSSYEQYFGPGTRLTVT.

This sequence joins TRBV2 and TRBJ2-5; tentatively, D is TRBD2 (6 bases). The CDR3 runs to 14 residues. The germline V gene encodes CDR1 SNHLY and CDR2 FYNNEI. V was pared by 6 bases and J by 5 bases, with 16 bases between. This chain's CDR3 is CASRDGRGGETQYF. CDR3 sequence (DNA): TGTGCCAGCAGAGACGGACGTGGGGGGGAGACCCAGTACTTC. The full variable domain, rest sourced from reference TRBV2 and TRBJ2-5, is EPEVTQTPSHQVTQMGQEVILRCVPISNHLYFYWYRQILGQKVEFLVSFYNNEISEKSEIFDDQFSVERPDGSNFTLKIRSTKLEDSAMYFCASRDGRGGETQYFGPGTRLLVL.

The DNA of the CDR3 is TGTGCCTGGAGAGAAACCGGGAGCAATCAGCCCCAGCATTTT. As protein: CAWRETGSNQPQHF. V gene TRBV30 combines with J gene TRBJ1-5; unclear D gene. Germline assignment: CDR1 GTSNPN and CDR2 SVGIG (reference sequence). V lost 3 bases and J lost 1, with 10 bases in between. CDR3 size: 14 residues.

The V gene is TRBV10-3, the J gene TRBJ1-3; no definite D call. Germline V gene lookup returns CDR1 ENHRY and CDR2 SYGVKD. This CDR3 has 13 residues. The V and J ends lost 9 bases and 4 bases respectively, with 13 bases between them. CDR3 nucleotide sequence: TGTGCCATTGCTCAGAAATGGGGAAACACCATATATTTT. It translates to CAIAQKWGNTIYF.

As regards this clone: This sample also contains other DNA sequences that code for the same CDR3. The rearrangement links TRBV29-1 to TRBJ1-5; D ambiguous. CDR1 SQVTM and CDR2 ANQGSEA come from the germline V gene. This CDR3 is 12 amino acids long. Trimming cost V 4 bases and J 2 bases, with 6 bases left between them. CDR3 coding DNA: TGCAGCGTTGGGTCTGGCAATCAGCCCCAGCATTTT. Amino acid sequence: CSVGSGNQPQHF.

This rearrangement joins TRBV7-9 to TRBJ2-7; maybe TRBD2 (6 bases). CDR1 is SEHNR and CDR2 is FQNEAQ in the germline V gene (reference sequence). CDR3 length: 14 amino acids. V shed 2 bases and J shed 0 bases, with 8 bases lying between them. This CDR3 reads CASSLSDYSYEQYF. In DNA, the CDR3 is TGTGCCAGCAGCTTATCGGACTACTCCTACGAGCAGTACTTC.

This rearrangement joins TRBV5-1 to TRBJ2-2; D gene ambiguous. The CDR3 is made up of 16 amino acids. Trimming pared 1 base from V and 1 base from J, leaving 11 bases between. Germline V lookup: CDR1 SGHRS, CDR2 YFSETQ. CDR3 DNA: TGCGCCAGCAGCTTGAACATCTACCGGAACACCGGGGAGCTGTTTTTT. It specifies CASSLNIYRNTGELFF.

The chain carries TRBV6-5 and TRBJ1-2, with 7 bases matching TRBD1. The V and J ends lost 3 bases and 2 bases, in that order; junction bases with no gene match: 6. This CDR3 region has 15 residues. The V gene's germline CDR1 is MNHEY and CDR2 SVGAGI. The DNA for the CDR3 is TGTGCCAGCAGTTATGGAGACAGGGTGAACTATGGCTACACCTTC. Its protein product is CASSYGDRVNYGYTF.

This chain links TRBV6-6 with TRBJ2-3; a possible D gene is TRBD1 (6 bases). The V end lost 2 bases, the J end lost 2 bases, and 11 bases lay between the germline ends. This CDR3 spans 15 amino acids. Germline V gene data show CDR1 as MNHNY and CDR2 as SVGAGI (reference sequence). The CDR3 DNA sequence: TGTGCCAGCAGTTACCAAGGACAGACCACAGATACGCAGTATTTT. Its protein is CASSYQGQTTDTQYF.

The J gene is TRBJ1-2, the V gene TRBV5-1; TRBD1 matches 8 bases. The junction had 7 bases not matched to a gene; V was cut back by 4 bases and J by 5 bases. The CDR3 loop spans 14 amino acids. Germline values: CDR1 SGHRS, CDR2 YFSETQ. The CDR3 DNA follows: TGCGCCAGCAGCCCTAGGGACAGGCCGTATGGCTACACCTTC. Its translation: CASSPRDRPYGYTF.

This clone was found a few times. The chain is built from TRBV18 and TRBJ2-7, with 7 nucleotides matching TRBD1. The CDR3 loop spans 14 amino acids. After removal of 6 bases from V and 6 bases from J, the junction contained 11 bases not matched to a gene. CDR1 is KGHSH and CDR2 is LQKENI in the germline V gene. The CDR3 region has the DNA TGTGCCAGCTCGGGCACCAACAGGGGTGGCGAGCAGTACTTC. Translating gives CASSGTNRGGEQYF.

The chain has TRBV5-4 and TRBJ1-1; D is undetermined. This CDR3 spans 15 amino acids. Germline CDR1 is SGHNT and CDR2 is YYREEE (reference sequence). V was trimmed by 0 bases and J by 0 bases, leaving 9 bases between them. Here the CDR3 reads CASSLGVQMNTEAFF. CDR3 DNA: TGTGCCAGCAGCTTGGGCGTACAGATGAACACTGAAGCTTTCTTT.